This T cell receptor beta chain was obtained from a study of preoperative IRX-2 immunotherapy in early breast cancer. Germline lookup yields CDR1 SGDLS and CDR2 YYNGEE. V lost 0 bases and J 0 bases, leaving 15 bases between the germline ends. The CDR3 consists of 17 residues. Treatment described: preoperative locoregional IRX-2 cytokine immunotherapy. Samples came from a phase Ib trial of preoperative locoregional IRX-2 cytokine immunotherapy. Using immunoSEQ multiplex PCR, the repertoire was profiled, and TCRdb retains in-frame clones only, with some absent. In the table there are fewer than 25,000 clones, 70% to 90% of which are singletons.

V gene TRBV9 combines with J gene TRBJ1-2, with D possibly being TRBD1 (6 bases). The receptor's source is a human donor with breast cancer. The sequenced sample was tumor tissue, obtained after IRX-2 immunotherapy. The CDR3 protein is CASSVDGRGDTNYGYTF. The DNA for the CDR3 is TGTGCCAGCAGCGTAGACGGGAGGGGGGATACTAACTATGGCTACACCTTC. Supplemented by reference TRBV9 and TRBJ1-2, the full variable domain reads DSGVTQTPKHLITATGQRVTLRCSPRSGDLSVYWYQQSLDQGLQFLIQYYNGEERAKGNILERFSAQQFPDLHSELNLSSLELGDSALYFCASSVDGRGDTNYGYTFGSGTRLTVV.